Below, 15 T cell receptor beta chains from the same sample are listed, as sequenced in a study of blood T cell repertoires in COVID-19. TCRdb's table, derived via immunoSEQ multiplex PCR, lists solely in-frame clones and lacks some. The data show approximately 160,000 clones, 70% to 90% seen once. Sequenced input: peripheral blood. These receptors originate from a man in his fifties or sixties with COVID-19, enrolled during active disease.

This CDR3 is CASSRSDGSLQETQYF. The CDR3 coding sequence is TGTGCCAGCAGCCGCTCGGACGGGAGCCTCCAAGAGACCCAGTACTTC. J is TRBJ2-5 and V is TRBV3-1 (or the pseudogene TRBV3-2), with TRBD2 as a possible D gene (6 bases). The V end was cut by 4 bases, the J end by 1 base, with 16 bases between. Germline V gene lookup returns CDR1 LGHDT and CDR2 YNNKEL (reference sequence). The CDR3 is made up of 16 amino acids.

The rearrangement joins TRBV7-9 to TRBJ2-3, with 7 bases that match TRBD2. Germline assignment: CDR1 SEHNR and CDR2 FQNEAQ (reference sequence). V lost 3 bases to trimming and J lost 6 bases; unmatched junction nucleotides: 6. This CDR3 is 14 amino acids long. CDR3 protein: CASSFAGAGDTQYF. The CDR3 DNA follows: TGTGCCAGCAGCTTCGCGGGAGCAGGGGATACGCAGTATTTT.

The V call is TRBV11-2, the J call TRBJ2-1, with D hard to call. V shed 5 bases and J shed 0 bases, with 11 bases lying between them. The CDR3 is 15 residues long. The germline V gene has CDR1 SGHAT and CDR2 FQNNGV. This chain's CDR3 is CASSGRVSSYNEQFF. DNA of the CDR3: TGTGCCAGCAGCGGCCGGGTGAGCTCCTACAATGAGCAGTTCTTC.

For the CDR3, the DNA is TGTGCCAGCAGGGCGGGGGTAAAGGTTTCACCCCTCCACTTT. Its translation: CASRAGVKVSPLHF. This chain connects TRBV7-2 to TRBJ1-6, with D possibly matching TRBD1 (5 bases). The length of the CDR3 is 14 residues. Germline V CDR1 and CDR2: SGHTA, FQGNSA. Between the trimmed V and J ends, which lost 6 bases and 9 bases, there was a span of 15 bases.

J is TRBJ1-2 and V is TRBV7-9; no clear D. Trimming left V 1 base short and J 4 bases short, with 7 bases between. In germline, CDR1 is SEHNR, CDR2 FQNEAQ (reference sequence). The CDR3 extends over 13 amino acids. The CDR3 loop reads CASSLDFGYGYTF. In nucleotides, the CDR3 is TGTGCCAGCAGCTTAGACTTCGGCTATGGCTACACCTTC.

The CDR3 DNA reads TGTGCCTGGAGTGTAATAGGAGTAGGCACTGAAGCTTTCTTT. The encoded protein is CAWSVIGVGTEAFF. The gene calls are TRBV30 and TRBJ1-1; unclear D gene. This CDR3 is 14 amino acids long. Germline V gene sequence: CDR1 GTSNPN, CDR2 SVGIG (reference sequence). V was pared by 0 bases and J by 4 bases, with 12 bases between. The whole variable domain, remainder taken from reference TRBV30 and TRBJ1-1, is SQTIHQWPATLVQPVGSPLSLECTVEGTSNPNLYWYRQAAGRGLQLLFYSVGIGQISSEVPQNLSASRPQDRQFILSSKKLLLSDSGFYLCAWSVIGVGTEAFFGQGTRLTVV.

This chain connects TRBV3-1 (or the pseudogene TRBV3-2) to TRBJ2-6; 7 bases map to TRBD1. Germline CDR1 and CDR2: LGHDT and YNNKEL (reference sequence). The length of the CDR3 is 17 residues. Unmatched junction bases numbered 5, after V lost 3 bases and J lost 0 bases. The CDR3 DNA reads TGTGCCAGCAGCCAGGGACAGCGAGTCTCTGGGGCCAACGTCCTGACTTTC. This sequence encodes CASSQGQRVSGANVLTF.

This chain connects TRBV6-5 to TRBJ1-4; 9 positions agree with TRBD1. V trimming: 5 bases; J trimming: 6 bases; junction bases outside the gene matches: 7. Germline CDR1 is MNHEY and CDR2 is SVGAGI. The CDR3 contains 15 residues. The CDR3 loop is CASSKRQGGDEKLFF. CDR3 in DNA: TGTGCCAGCAGTAAGAGACAGGGGGGGGATGAAAAACTGTTTTTT.

The gene calls are TRBV18 and TRBJ2-5, with TRBD2 as a possible D gene (6 bases). Deletions cut 0 bases from V and 2 bases from J, with 10 bases between. The CDR3 runs to 15 residues. Germline CDR1 reads KGHSH; CDR2 reads LQKENI. The CDR3 DNA reads TGTGCCAGCTCACCACCAGTACGGGAGCAAGAGACCCAGTACTTC. Its protein product is CASSPPVREQETQYF.

This clone was seen a handful of times. The chain carries TRBV6-5 and TRBJ1-1; maybe TRBD1 (5 bases). The germline V and J ends were trimmed by 7 bases and 4 bases, with 16 bases remaining between them. The CDR3 covers 14 residues. The germline V gene encodes CDR1 MNHEY and CDR2 SVGAGI. CDR3 in DNA: TGTGCCAGCATTCCCCGGACCGGGGGCACTGAAGCTTTCTTT. This gives the protein CASIPRTGGTEAFF.

The gene calls are TRBV27 and TRBJ2-7, with a possible D match to TRBD2 (5 bases). V shed 3 bases and J shed 1 base, with 10 bases lying between them. There are 14 residues in the CDR3. Germline CDR1 and CDR2: MNHEY and SMNVEV (reference sequence). The CDR3: CASSFRGPSYEQYF. In nucleotides, the CDR3 is TGTGCCAGCAGTTTTCGGGGTCCGTCCTACGAGCAGTACTTC.

The CDR3 spells CASSFSNLNTGELFF. The CDR3 nucleotides are TGTGCCAGCAGCTTCTCAAACTTAAACACCGGGGAGCTGTTTTTT. The V gene is TRBV7-8, the J gene TRBJ2-2; no clear D gene. Between the trimmed V and J ends, which lost 3 bases and 2 bases, there was a span of 10 bases. The CDR3 extends over 15 amino acids. In germline, CDR1 is SGHVS, CDR2 FQNEAQ.

This clone was detected only once. The rearrangement uses TRBV5-5 and TRBJ1-5, with D perhaps TRBD1 (5 bases). The CDR3 loop spans 13 amino acids. Trimming pared 0 bases from V and 4 bases from J, leaving 5 bases between. Looked up from germline, CDR1 is SGHKS and CDR2 is YYEKEE (reference sequence). CDR3 nucleotides: TGTGCCAGCAGCTTGGGACAGAATCAGCCCCAGCATTTT. It specifies CASSLGQNQPQHF.

This chain joins TRBV18 and TRBJ2-1; 10 bases align to TRBD2. The junction had 5 bases not matched to a gene; V was cut back by 1 base and J by 8 bases. CDR1 and CDR2 from the germline V gene are KGHSH and LQKENI. This CDR3 is built from 15 residues. The CDR3 bases are TGTGCCAGCTCACCACAGGCTAGCGGGAGCGATGAGCAGTTCTTC. Protein product: CASSPQASGSDEQFF.

V and J are TRBV3-1 (or the pseudogene TRBV3-2) and TRBJ1-3, with D perhaps TRBD1 (6 bases). V was shortened by 4 bases and J by 1 base, with 11 bases between the two germline ends. This CDR3 is 15 amino acids long. The V gene's germline CDR1 is LGHDT and CDR2 YNNKEL (reference sequence). The CDR3 region has the DNA TGTGCCAGCAGCCGTGGACAGCGGTCTGGAAACACCATATATTTT. As protein: CASSRGQRSGNTIYF.